The 32 T cell receptor beta chains below come from one sample, sequenced in a study of Ad26.COV2.S vaccination and SARS-CoV-2 variants. The assay was immunoSEQ multiplex PCR, and TCRdb's table has in-frame clones only and misses some. This table holds about 350,000 clones, just over 90% found once. The source material was peripheral blood, sampled after recovery from COVID-19. The source is a human donor who had recovered from COVID-19.

This clone was observed a single time. The chain joins TRBV7-9 to TRBJ2-3; D unclear. The ends were cut back, 7 bases at V and 5 bases at J, with 4 bases in the middle. The CDR3 is 10 residues long. CDR1 is SEHNR and CDR2 is FQNEAQ in the germline V gene (reference sequence). The CDR3 loop is CASKGDTQYF. As DNA, the CDR3 is TGTGCCAGCAAGGGAGATACGCAGTATTTT.

A single count supports this clone. This chain joins TRBV3-1 (or the pseudogene TRBV3-2) and TRBJ2-5, with D possibly matching TRBD1 (5 bases). This CDR3 is built from 14 residues. V gave up 4 bases and J gave up 1 base, with 10 bases separating them. Germline V CDR1 and CDR2: LGHDT, YNNKEL (reference sequence). The DNA of the CDR3 is TGTGCCAGCAGCCCGCGACAGACCCAAGAGACCCAGTACTTC. It translates to CASSPRQTQETQYF.

The chain has TRBV18 and TRBJ1-2; a possible D gene is TRBD1 (5 bases). Germline assignment: CDR1 KGHSH and CDR2 LQKENI. The CDR3 is 15 amino acids. The V end lost 5 bases, the J end lost 0 bases, and 13 bases lay between the germline ends. CDR3 protein: CASSREGLANYGYTF. The CDR3 region has the DNA TGTGCCAGCTCAAGAGAGGGGCTAGCTAACTATGGCTACACCTTC.

The chain links TRBV3-1 (or the pseudogene TRBV3-2) to TRBJ2-7; D is unresolved. Trimming pared 4 bases from V and 3 bases from J, leaving 4 bases between. The CDR3 contains 11 residues. Germline assignment: CDR1 LGHDT and CDR2 YNNKEL (reference sequence). The CDR3 is CASSLDYEQYF. In DNA, the CDR3 is TGTGCCAGCAGCCTAGACTACGAGCAGTACTTC.

The chain recombines TRBV7-8 with TRBJ1-5; no clear D. The ends were cut back, 5 bases at V and 0 bases at J, with 11 bases in the middle. This CDR3 has 15 amino acids. Germline V gives CDR1 SGHVS, CDR2 FQNEAQ. CDR3 amino acids: CASSPRRLSNQPQHF. The DNA of the CDR3 is TGTGCCAGCAGCCCTAGGAGACTTAGCAATCAGCCCCAGCATTTT. The entire variable domain, with the rest obtained from reference TRBV7-8 and TRBJ1-5, is as follows: GAGVSQSPRYKVAKRGQDVALRCDPISGHVSLFWYQQALGQGPEFLTYFQNEAQLDKSGLPSDRFFAERPEGSVSTLKIQRTQQEDSAVYLCASSPRRLSNQPQHFGDGTRLSIL.

The genes are TRBV27 and TRBJ1-2; maybe TRBD1 (6 bases). Trimming shortened V by 3 bases and J by 6 bases, and 11 bases separated the two germline ends. The CDR3 covers 13 residues. CDR1 and CDR2 from the germline V gene are MNHEY and SMNVEV (reference sequence). The CDR3 DNA is TGTGCCAGCAGTTTCACGCACAGGGATGGCTACACCTTC. It specifies CASSFTHRDGYTF.

The chain carries TRBV29-1 and TRBJ2-7, with 7 nucleotides matching TRBD1. CDR3 length: 15 amino acids. After removal of 2 bases from V and 2 bases from J, the junction contained 9 bases not matched to a gene. Germline V gene sequence: CDR1 SQVTM, CDR2 ANQGSEA. The CDR3 protein is CSVEQPTGNPYEQYF. The CDR3 nucleotides read TGCAGCGTTGAACAACCGACAGGGAACCCCTACGAGCAGTACTTC.

The V gene is TRBV5-4, the J gene TRBJ2-2, with D unclear. With 4 bases removed from V and 0 bases from J, the gap between germline ends came to 13 bases. Germline CDR1 and CDR2: SGHNT and YYREEE (reference sequence). The CDR3 has 16 amino acids. The CDR3, as DNA: TGTGCCAGCAGCCAAGACATCTCCGCGAACACCGGGGAGCTGTTTTTT. Amino acids: CASSQDISANTGELFF.

This rearrangement joins TRBV7-2 to TRBJ2-4, with 10 bases fitting TRBD1. The germline V gene encodes CDR1 SGHTA and CDR2 FQGNSA. Trimming took 4 bases from V and 15 from J; bases not matched to a gene: 9. This CDR3 is built from 13 residues. The CDR3 region has the DNA TGTGCCAGCAGCTCGAGACAGGGGGCCCTGTGGTACTTC. Its protein is CASSSRQGALWYF.

The rearrangement joins TRBV10-3 to TRBJ2-7; a possible D gene is TRBD2 (5 bases). This CDR3 has 11 amino acids. Trimming stripped 6 bases from V and 4 bases from J, with 7 bases between. Germline assignment: CDR1 ENHRY and CDR2 SYGVKD. The CDR3 sequence is CAIRPGYEQYF. The CDR3, as DNA: TGTGCCATCAGGCCGGGGTACGAGCAGTACTTC.

In its sample, this clone was seen once. CDR3 nucleotides: TGTGCCAGCAAAATCCAACAGGGCCGAAACAATTCACCCCTCCACTTT. Translation gives CASKIQQGRNNSPLHF. The genes are TRBV19 and TRBJ1-6; a possible D gene is TRBD1 (6 bases). The CDR3 sequence is 16 residues long. Looked up from germline, CDR1 is LNHDA and CDR2 is SQIVND (reference sequence). Trimming cost V 9 bases and J 7 bases, with 22 bases left between them.

The chain uses TRBV27 and TRBJ1-2; 7 nucleotides line up with TRBD1. There are 16 residues in the CDR3. Germline trimming cut 2 bases from V and 3 bases from J; bases unmatched to any gene: 9. CDR1 is MNHEY and CDR2 is SMNVEV in the germline V gene (reference sequence). The CDR3 sequence: CASSLTKTGAHYGYTF. Written as DNA, the CDR3 is TGTGCCAGCAGTTTAACCAAAACAGGGGCCCACTATGGCTACACCTTC.

The V and J genes are TRBV7-6 and TRBJ2-5; weak D call: TRBD1 (7 bases). The CDR3 runs 16 residues. Trimming removed 5 bases at V and 5 bases at J, with 21 bases between. From germline, CDR1 is SGHVS and CDR2 FNYEAQ. CDR3 region: CASSLAQGRNWETQYF. In nucleotides, the CDR3 is TGTGCCAGCAGCCTGGCACAGGGGAGGAATTGGGAGACCCAGTACTTC.

This chain connects TRBV3-1 (or the pseudogene TRBV3-2) to TRBJ1-1; maybe TRBD1 (6 bases). Trimming shortened V by 6 bases and J by 1 base, and 15 bases separated the two germline ends. The CDR3 is 15 residues long. Germline V lookup: CDR1 LGHDT, CDR2 YNNKEL (reference sequence). CDR3 region: CASSFGQSRNTEAFF. The CDR3 DNA reads TGTGCCAGCAGTTTTGGACAGTCCAGGAACACTGAAGCTTTCTTT.

The CDR3, as DNA: TGTGCCAGCGGAAGGACAGGGGCATGGGACGAGCAGTACTTC. Its translation is CASGRTGAWDEQYF. The chain uses TRBV6-5 and TRBJ2-7; 9 bases line up with TRBD1. Germline V gene data show CDR1 as MNHEY and CDR2 as SVGAGI. J was trimmed by 5 bases and V by 8 bases; bases with no gene match: 10. The CDR3 is made up of 14 amino acids.

This clone is a singleton in its sample. V usage is TRBV2 and J usage is TRBJ1-3, with D uncertain. V was shortened by 3 bases and J by 0 bases, with 12 bases between the two germline ends. The germline V gene has CDR1 SNHLY and CDR2 FYNNEI. The CDR3 has 16 residues. CDR3 coding DNA: TGTGCCAGCAGTGACGCGACGGGCTTCTCTGGAAACACCATATATTTT. Amino acids: CASSDATGFSGNTIYF.

V usage is TRBV3-1 (or the pseudogene TRBV3-2) and J usage is TRBJ1-6; 7 bases align to TRBD1. The junction had 9 bases not matched to a gene; V was cut back by 3 bases and J by 7 bases. CDR1 and CDR2 (germline): LGHDT, YNNKEL (reference sequence). This CDR3 has 16 amino acids. CDR3 sequence reads: CASSQGQRWGNSPLHF. CDR3 in DNA: TGTGCCAGCAGCCAGGGACAGCGCTGGGGGAATTCACCCCTCCACTTT.

This chain uses TRBV4-3 with TRBJ2-2, with D unresolved. The CDR3 is 15 amino acids. The germline V gene encodes CDR1 LGHNA and CDR2 YSLEER. The V end was cut by 5 bases, the J end by 8 bases, with 18 bases between. CDR3 sequence reads: CASSMSGTHGGELFF. The CDR3 bases are TGCGCCAGCAGCATGTCGGGCACACACGGAGGGGAGCTGTTTTTT.

The chain employs TRBV18 and TRBJ1-1; weak D call: TRBD1 (5 bases). Trimming stripped 6 bases from V and 5 bases from J, with 19 bases between. CDR3 length: 15 residues. Germline assignment: CDR1 KGHSH and CDR2 LQKENI. The CDR3 nucleotides read TGTGCCAGCTCCCCGACGGGGGGAGCCGGGACTGAAGCTTTCTTT. Protein product: CASSPTGGAGTEAFF.

V gene TRBV6-2 or TRBV6-3 combines with J gene TRBJ1-2, with no clear D. The CDR3 is made up of 14 amino acids. V gave up 2 bases and J gave up 4 bases, with 11 bases separating them. Per germline, CDR1 MNHEY and CDR2 SVGEGT. The CDR3 is CASSYIDTIYGYTF. In nucleotides, the CDR3 is TGTGCCAGCAGTTACATCGACACGATCTATGGCTACACCTTC.

The chain joins TRBV19 to TRBJ2-3; no clear D gene. Germline V gives CDR1 LNHDA, CDR2 SQIVND (reference sequence). Deletions cut 5 bases from V and 2 bases from J, with 20 bases between. The CDR3 has 17 residues. This CDR3 reads CASSPMRVEISTDTQYF. The CDR3 nucleotides read TGTGCCAGTAGTCCTATGCGAGTGGAGATTTCCACAGATACGCAGTATTTT.

The rearrangement links TRBV7-2 to TRBJ2-7, with 14 bases matching TRBD2. Germline V gene lookup returns CDR1 SGHTA and CDR2 FQGNSA. The CDR3 loop spans 18 amino acids. The V gene end was trimmed by 5 bases and the J gene end by 2 bases; junction bases not matched to a gene: 11. The CDR3: CASSRSPAGLAGAYEQYF. Written as DNA, the CDR3 is TGTGCCAGCAGCAGATCACCCGCGGGACTAGCGGGGGCCTACGAGCAGTACTTC.

The chain links TRBV5-5 to TRBJ2-7, with D maybe TRBD2 (5 bases). Germline CDR1 SGHKS, CDR2 YYEKEE (reference sequence). V was shortened by 4 bases and J by 1 base, with 6 bases between the two germline ends. The CDR3 extends over 12 amino acids. DNA of the CDR3: TGTGCCAGCAGCGGGGAGTCCTACGAGCAGTACTTC. It encodes CASSGESYEQYF.

The rearrangement links TRBV7-6 to TRBJ1-2; TRBD1 aligns across 8 bases. V shed 5 bases, J shed 5 bases, and the junction held 10 bases outside the gene matches. Germline V gene lookup returns CDR1 SGHVS and CDR2 FNYEAQ. The CDR3 runs 15 residues. The CDR3 is CASSARSTGGYGYTF. CDR3 in DNA: TGTGCCAGCAGCGCCCGTTCCACAGGGGGGTATGGCTACACCTTC.

The count of this clone is one. The chain is built from TRBV3-1 (or the pseudogene TRBV3-2) and TRBJ2-5, with 7 bases fitting TRBD2. Germline CDR1 is LGHDT and CDR2 is YNNKEL (reference sequence). V shed 1 base and J 3 bases; nucleotides not matched to a gene: 8. The CDR3 sequence is 16 residues long. The CDR3: CASSQGIGLAEETQYF. The DNA of the CDR3 is TGTGCCAGCAGCCAAGGGATAGGGCTAGCGGAAGAGACCCAGTACTTC.

V and J are TRBV27 and TRBJ2-7, with D possibly TRBD2 on 6 matching bases. CDR3 length: 14 residues. Germline V gene data show CDR1 as MNHEY and CDR2 as SMNVEV (reference sequence). V was pared by 3 bases and J by 5 bases, with 14 bases between. CDR3 coding DNA: TGTGCCAGCAGTTTGATCGGGGGTTCCCACGAGCAGTACTTC. This sequence encodes CASSLIGGSHEQYF.

This chain joins TRBV9 and TRBJ1-6; D possibly corresponds to TRBD1 (5 bases). With 3 bases removed from V and 8 bases from J, the gap between germline ends came to 15 bases. The CDR3 contains 15 residues. Per the germline V gene, CDR1 is SGDLS and CDR2 is YYNGEE. This CDR3 is CASSALRDRDSPLHF. The CDR3 coding sequence is TGTGCCAGCAGCGCCCTTCGGGACCGAGATTCACCCCTCCACTTT. Together with reference TRBV9 and TRBJ1-6, the CDR3 gives the full variable domain: DSGVTQTPKHLITATGQRVTLRCSPRSGDLSVYWYQQSLDQGLQFLIQYYNGEERAKGNILERFSAQQFPDLHSELNLSSLELGDSALYFCASSALRDRDSPLHFGNGTRLTVT.

CDR3 residues: CASSYSRMRSTEAFF. In DNA form, the CDR3 reads TGTGCCAGCAGTTACTCGAGAATGAGGTCCACTGAAGCTTTCTTT. The genes are TRBV6-2 or TRBV6-3 and TRBJ1-1, with D hard to call. Germline values: CDR1 MNHEY, CDR2 SVGEGT. The CDR3 length is 15 residues. V lost 0 bases, J lost 4 bases, and 12 bases lay in between.

The gene calls are TRBV19 and TRBJ1-5, with a possible D match to TRBD1 (6 bases). The CDR3 has 17 residues. Germline assignment: CDR1 LNHDA and CDR2 SQIVND (reference sequence). V was trimmed by 6 bases and J by 4 bases, leaving 22 bases between them. CDR3 protein: CASSPAETGGSNQPQHF. The CDR3 DNA reads as TGTGCCAGTAGCCCCGCAGAGACAGGAGGATCAAATCAGCCCCAGCATTTT.

The rearrangement uses TRBV12-3 or TRBV12-4 and TRBJ1-5; a possible D gene is TRBD1 (6 bases). The V gene lost 6 bases and the J gene lost 3 bases, with 9 bases spanning the gap. The CDR3 length is 13 residues. CDR3 DNA sequence: TGTGCCAGCAGAGACAGGAACAATCAGCCCCAGCATTTT. It codes for CASRDRNNQPQHF.

The chain recombines TRBV11-2 with TRBJ2-3; possibly TRBD2 for D (6 bases). V lost 5 bases to trimming and J lost 3 bases, with 18 bases between them. The CDR3 has 16 amino acids. Germline CDR1 is SGHAT and CDR2 is FQNNGV. In DNA form, the CDR3 reads TGTGCCAGCAGCCGAACCCCTAGCGAGGCGACAGATACGCAGTATTTT. It is translated as CASSRTPSEATDTQYF.

This clone appeared a single time. The gene calls are TRBV7-8 and TRBJ2-5; no definite D call. Germline loops: CDR1 SGHVS, CDR2 FQNEAQ. Trimming removed 7 bases from V and 1 base from J, with 4 bases in between. The CDR3 runs to 11 residues. In DNA form, the CDR3 reads TGTGCCAGCATCCTCCAAGAGACCCAGTACTTC. It encodes CASILQETQYF.